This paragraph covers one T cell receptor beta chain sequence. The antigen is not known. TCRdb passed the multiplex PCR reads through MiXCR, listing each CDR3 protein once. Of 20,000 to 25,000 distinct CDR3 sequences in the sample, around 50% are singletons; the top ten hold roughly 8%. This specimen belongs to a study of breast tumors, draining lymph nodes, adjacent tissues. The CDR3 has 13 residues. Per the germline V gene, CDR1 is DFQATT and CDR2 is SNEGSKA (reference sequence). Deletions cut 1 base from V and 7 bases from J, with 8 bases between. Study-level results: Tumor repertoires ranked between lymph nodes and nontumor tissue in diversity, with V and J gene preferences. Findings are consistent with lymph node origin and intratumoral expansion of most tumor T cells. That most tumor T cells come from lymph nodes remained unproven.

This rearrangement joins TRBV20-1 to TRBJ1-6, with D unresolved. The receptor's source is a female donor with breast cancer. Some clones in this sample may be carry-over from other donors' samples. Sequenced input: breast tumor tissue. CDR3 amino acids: CSARGTGNSPLHF. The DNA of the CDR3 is TGCAGTGCTAGAGGGACGGGGAATTCACCCCTCCACTTT.